These T cell receptor beta chains were read from a single sample in a study of T cell changes during pregnancy in multiple sclerosis. Only in-frame clones appear in the TCRdb table, and some are missing; sequencing was by immunoSEQ multiplex PCR. The table lists under 80,000 clones, about 95% of them singletons. The sequencing used peripheral blood, collected in the third trimester of pregnancy. These receptors were collected from a female donor with multiple sclerosis, enrolled in a pregnancy study. CDR3s include the opening cysteine and the closing phenylalanine or tryptophan. D genes are given only for firm matches. The size of a clone is reported for some rows only, either as once, few or many, or as a class for expanded clones.

TRBV5-4,TRBD2,TRBJ2-5,.,TGTGCCAGCAGTGGGGGACCGGGACTAGCCGTGGAGACCCAGTACTTC,CASSGGPGLAVETQYF
TRBV7-2,.,TRBJ2-5,.,TGTGCCAGCAGCCCCGGACAGTTGCAAGAGACCCAGTACTTC,CASSPGQLQETQYF
TRBV4-3,TRBD1,TRBJ2-7,.,TGCGCCAGCAGCCAAGATTCGACAGGGGGCGAGCAGTACTTC,CASSQDSTGGEQYF
TRBV6-1,.,TRBJ2-2,.,TGTGCCAGCAGTGTCAGGGTGAACACCGGGGAGCTGTTTTTT,CASSVRVNTGELFF
TRBV4-1,.,TRBJ1-1,once,TGCGCCAGCAGCCAGAGTGTCCTGAACACTGAAGCTTTCTTT,CASSQSVLNTEAFF
TRBV15,.,TRBJ1-1,.,TGTGCCACCAGCAGCCCTAGATCCAGGGCGACCACTGAAGCTTTCTTT,CATSSPRSRATTEAFF
TRBV9,TRBD2,TRBJ2-1,.,TGTGCCAGCAGCGAACCCCTCAAATCCTCTAGCGGAGGAGCGGGGGAGGGTGAGCAGTTCTTC,CASSEPLKSSSGGAGEGEQFF
TRBV5-1,.,TRBJ2-5,.,TGCGCCAGCAGCCCGAGGGGGGGGGCCCGGGAGACCCAGTACTTC,CASSPRGGARETQYF
TRBV27,.,TRBJ1-5,.,TGTGCCAGCAGTTTGTCTAGACAGGGCAATCAGCCCCAGCATTTT,CASSLSRQGNQPQHF
TRBV18,.,TRBJ1-2,.,TGTGCCAGCTCACCGAGCAGGGCTGCGGCAGTATATGGCTACACCTTC,CASSPSRAAAVYGYTF
TRBV6-1,.,TRBJ1-1,.,TGTGCCAGCCCAAGCGGGTTGACTGAAGCTTTCTTT,CASPSGLTEAFF
TRBV6-5,.,TRBJ1-1,once,TGTGCCAGCCGCGTCTCCGGGGAAAACGCTTTCTTT,CASRVSGENAFF
TRBV6-6,.,TRBJ2-5,.,TGTGCCAGCAGTTATCTGCCGGTATCAGAGACCCAGTACTTC,CASSYLPVSETQYF
TRBV6-5,.,TRBJ1-1,once,TGTGCCAGCAGTTACTCCCTTTTAGAGGCTGAAGCTTTCTTT,CASSYSLLEAEAFF
TRBV27,TRBD2,TRBJ2-3,.,TGTGCCAGCAGAAGACTAGCGGGGGGGAGTGGGGGTGTTGATACGCAGTATTTT,CASRRLAGGSGGVDTQYF